This T cell receptor beta chain was sequenced for a study of shared clonotypes between healthy human individuals. Study-level background: There were three CD4 naive, three CD4 memory, two CD8 naive and one CD8 memory plates per donor. Study outcomes and limitations: Although depth was large, rarefaction showed that sequencing of the sorted subsets was incomplete.

The V end lost 2 bases, the J end lost 4 bases, and 8 bases lay between the germline ends. In germline, CDR1 is MGHDK, CDR2 SYGVNS. CDR3 length: 13 residues. Points on this clone: No antigen is known for it.

The assay ran at deep level. Produced via immunoSEQ multiplex PCR; TCRdb's table is partial and in-frame only. The sample records roughly 2 million clones, roughly 94% being singletons. Sequenced: naive CD4+ T cells sorted from blood. The sample's subset: CD45RA+ positively selected. The sequence derives from a man aged 18 to 30 in good health. The rearrangement links TRBV25-1 to TRBJ2-5; D is unresolved. Here the CDR3 DNA reads TGTGCCAGCAGTGAACACAGCCGAGAGACCCAGTACTTC. As protein: CASSEHSRETQYF.